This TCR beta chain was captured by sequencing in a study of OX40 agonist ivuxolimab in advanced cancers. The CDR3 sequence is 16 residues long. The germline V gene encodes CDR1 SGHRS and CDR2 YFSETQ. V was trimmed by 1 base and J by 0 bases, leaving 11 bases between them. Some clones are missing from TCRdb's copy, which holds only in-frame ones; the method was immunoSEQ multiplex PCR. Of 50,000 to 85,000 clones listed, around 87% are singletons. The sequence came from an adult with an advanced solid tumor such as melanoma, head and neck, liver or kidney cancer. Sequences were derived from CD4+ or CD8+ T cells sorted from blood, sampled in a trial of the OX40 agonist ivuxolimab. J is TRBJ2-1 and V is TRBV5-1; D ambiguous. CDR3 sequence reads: CASSLTVGSSYNEQFF. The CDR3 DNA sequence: TGCGCCAGCAGCTTGACCGTTGGCAGCTCCTACAATGAGCAGTTCTTC.